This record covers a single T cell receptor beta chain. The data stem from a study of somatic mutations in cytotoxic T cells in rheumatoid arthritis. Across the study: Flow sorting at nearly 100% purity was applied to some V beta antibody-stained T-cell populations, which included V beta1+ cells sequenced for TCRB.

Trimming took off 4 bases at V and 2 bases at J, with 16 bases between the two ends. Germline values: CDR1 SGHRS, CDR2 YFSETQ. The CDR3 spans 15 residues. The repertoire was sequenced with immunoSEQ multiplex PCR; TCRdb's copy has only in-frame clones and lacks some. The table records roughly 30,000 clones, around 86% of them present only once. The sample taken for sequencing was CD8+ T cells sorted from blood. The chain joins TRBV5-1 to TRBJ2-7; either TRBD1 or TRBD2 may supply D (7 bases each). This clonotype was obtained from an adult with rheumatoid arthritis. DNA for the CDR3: TGCGCCAGCAGCCTGGGGGGGACAGCAACCTACGAGCAGTACTTC. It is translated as CASSLGGTATYEQYF. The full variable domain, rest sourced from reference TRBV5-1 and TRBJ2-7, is KAGVTQTPRYLIKTRGQQVTLSCSPISGHRSVSWYQQTPGQGLQFLFEYFSETQRNKGNFPGRFSGRQFSNSRSEMNVSTLELGDSALYLCASSLGGTATYEQYFGPGTRLTVT.